A single T cell receptor (beta chain) is shown here with its context. The germline V gene has CDR1 MDHEN and CDR2 SYDVKM. Trimming pared 5 bases from V and 1 base from J, leaving 17 bases between. The CDR3 totals 16 residues. This sample is drawn from a study of blood T cell repertoires in COVID-19. Looking at the study overall: The United States, Italy and Spain provided the acute and convalescent COVID-19 samples. Nucleic acid was either cDNA or gDNA, and it came from T cells, B-cell-depleted T cells, or PBMCs.

Clones were read by immunoSEQ multiplex PCR, and TCRdb kept only the in-frame ones, dropping some. This table holds 250,000 to 400,000 clones, around 84% found once. Participants came from 24 US areas, aged about 18 to 90 years. Clinical histories supplied by participants themselves formed the basis of cohort assignment. The rearrangement links TRBV28 to TRBJ2-5; a possible D gene is TRBD1 (6 bases). This TCR came from a woman aged 25 to 45 who had been exposed to COVID-19. What was sequenced was PBMCs or T cells enriched from blood (not recorded which). CDR3 nucleotides: TGTGCCAGCAGTCCGCAAGGGACACGGGGCCAAGAGACCCAGTACTTC. It encodes CASSPQGTRGQETQYF.